One sample yielded the 25 T cell receptor beta chains listed below, sequenced in a study of cytomegalovirus exposure and HLA in healthy donors. Researchers ran the PCR with 60 Vbeta and 13 Jbeta primers. Clones were sequenced by immunoSEQ multiplex PCR, and TCRdb holds only the in-frame ones, with some missing. The sample records tens of thousands of clones, approximately 89% being singletons. The source material was PBMCs. The receptors originated from a man aged 25-45 years in good health and CMV-seropositive.

The chain recombines TRBV19 with TRBJ2-3; TRBD2 agrees at 7 bases. V trimming: 7 bases; J trimming: 2 bases; junction bases outside the gene matches: 12. This CDR3 has 16 amino acids. Germline V CDR1 and CDR2: LNHDA, SQIVND (reference sequence). The CDR3 nucleotides read TGTGCCAGTACCAACCGGGCTAGCGGTTACACAGATACGCAGTATTTT. The encoded protein is CASTNRASGYTDTQYF.

The chain carries TRBV19 and TRBJ2-5; TRBD1 matches 10 bases. Germline trimming cut 5 bases from V and 1 base from J; bases unmatched to any gene: 4. The germline V gene has CDR1 LNHDA and CDR2 SQIVND (reference sequence). The CDR3 runs to 15 residues. The CDR3 reads CASSRGTGAQETQYF. CDR3 nucleotides: TGTGCCAGTAGTCGAGGGACAGGGGCCCAAGAGACCCAGTACTTC.

V usage is TRBV5-1 and J usage is TRBJ2-5; 12 bases align to TRBD1. J gave up 3 bases and V 7 bases, and 16 bases lay outside the gene matches. Per the germline V gene, CDR1 is SGHRS and CDR2 is YFSETQ. The CDR3 loop spans 18 amino acids. The CDR3 here is CASAPLRGTGGSKETQYF. In DNA, the CDR3 is TGCGCCAGCGCGCCGCTAAGAGGGACAGGGGGCTCGAAAGAGACCCAGTACTTC.

The chain couples TRBV4-1 to TRBJ2-2; 13 nucleotides agree with TRBD2. In germline, CDR1 is MGHRA, CDR2 YSYEKL. The CDR3 has 18 amino acids. Losses at the gene ends were 2 bases for V and 5 bases for J; bases not matched to a gene: 8. CDR3 residues: CASSQLLRTSGRTGELFF. The CDR3, as DNA: TGCGCCAGCAGCCAACTTCTCAGGACTAGCGGGAGAACCGGGGAGCTGTTTTTT.

The gene calls are TRBV10-3 and TRBJ2-3; 11 nucleotides match TRBD1. Germline V CDR1 and CDR2: ENHRY, SYGVKD. The CDR3 spans 16 residues. V gave up 5 bases and J gave up 1 base; unmatched junction bases: 5. CDR3 coding DNA: TGTGCCATCAGTCAGGGACAGGGGGTGGGCACAGATACGCAGTATTTT. Translation gives CAISQGQGVGTDTQYF.

The rearrangement links TRBV2 to TRBJ2-7; the D is unclear. Germline V gene sequence: CDR1 SNHLY, CDR2 FYNNEI. This CDR3 has 14 amino acids. Trimming shortened V by 0 bases and J by 6 bases, and 12 bases separated the two germline ends. The CDR3 nucleotides are TGTGCCAGCAGTGAAGCGGCAGGCTCTGCCGAGCAGTACTTC. It is translated as CASSEAAGSAEQYF.

The chain links TRBV19 to TRBJ2-1; TRBD2 aligns across 13 bases. The trim removed 3 bases at V and 15 bases at J, leaving 14 bases unmatched. There are 16 residues in the CDR3. Per the germline V gene, CDR1 is LNHDA and CDR2 is SQIVND (reference sequence). The CDR3 spells CASSIRTSGRSFRPFF. The DNA of the CDR3 is TGTGCCAGTAGTATTCGGACTAGCGGGAGAAGTTTTCGCCCGTTCTTC.

J is TRBJ2-7 and V is TRBV28; 8 bases are shared with TRBD2. The CDR3 has 13 residues. The germline V gene encodes CDR1 MDHEN and CDR2 SYDVKM. J lost 1 base, V lost 9 bases, and 5 bases had no gene match. The CDR3, as DNA: TGTGCCAGTTCCGGGACTAGTTCCTACGAGCAGTACTTC. As protein: CASSGTSSYEQYF.

The CDR3 loop reads CASSLSSPYEQYF. CDR3 DNA sequence: TGTGCCAGCAGTTTATCCTCCCCCTACGAGCAGTACTTC. The chain recombines TRBV28 with TRBJ2-5; no definite D call. The J call may be in error: the DNA end matches TRBJ2-7 better. The germline CDR1 and CDR2 sequences are MDHEN and SYDVKM. This CDR3 region has 13 residues.

This clone has only one observation. The V gene is TRBV7-2, the J gene TRBJ1-2; 8 bases align to TRBD1. The junction had 5 bases not matched to a gene; V was cut back by 4 bases and J by 4 bases. CDR3 length: 14 residues. Germline CDR1 SGHTA, CDR2 FQGNSA. This CDR3 is CASSSQGVGYGYTF. In DNA, the CDR3 is TGTGCCAGCAGCTCACAGGGGGTGGGCTATGGCTACACCTTC.

This clone has only one observation. The chain carries TRBV4-1 and TRBJ1-2; no reliable D call. The V end lost 1 base, the J end lost 6 bases, and 15 bases lay between the germline ends. This CDR3 region has 15 residues. Per the germline V gene, CDR1 is MGHRA and CDR2 is YSYEKL. The CDR3 DNA reads TGCGCCAGCAGCCAAGTCGGCGGAATGGCCCATGGCTACACCTTC. Translating gives CASSQVGGMAHGYTF.

Details on this clone: Other DNA sequences in the same sample also yield this CDR3. The chain carries TRBV7-9 and TRBJ1-1; 7 bases line up with TRBD1. CDR1 and CDR2 from the germline V gene are SEHNR and FQNEAQ (reference sequence). Trimming at V came to 6 bases and at J to 3 bases, leaving 4 bases not matched to a gene. The CDR3 consists of 13 residues. The CDR3 region is CASREGADTEAFF. In DNA, the CDR3 is TGTGCCAGCAGAGAGGGGGCGGACACTGAAGCTTTCTTT. Using reference TRBV7-9 and TRBJ1-1 for the parts outside the CDR3, the full variable domain is DTGVSQNPRHKITKRGQNVTFRCDPISEHNRLYWYRQTLGQGPEFLTYFQNEAQLEKSRLLSDRFSAERPKGSFSTLEIQRTEQGDSAMYLCASREGADTEAFFGQGTRLTVV.

The DNA for the CDR3 is TGTGCCAGCAGCTTTCGAGCAAATGAGCAGTTCTTC. Translating it yields CASSFRANEQFF. The chain links TRBV7-9 to TRBJ2-1; D remains unclear. The germline V gene has CDR1 SEHNR and CDR2 FQNEAQ (reference sequence). The CDR3 has 12 residues. V was cut by 3 bases and J by 7 bases, with 7 bases left in between.

The rearrangement links TRBV2 to TRBJ1-4; no clear D. The CDR3 runs 14 residues. Trimming pared 6 bases from V and 3 bases from J, leaving 11 bases between. Germline lookup yields CDR1 SNHLY and CDR2 FYNNEI. CDR3 sequence (DNA): TGTGCCAGCAGCGCGGTAGCAGCTAATGAAAAACTGTTTTTT. Translating gives CASSAVAANEKLFF.

The genes are TRBV4-2 and TRBJ2-7; 7 bases fit TRBD2. Germline loops: CDR1 LGHNA, CDR2 YNFKEQ. This CDR3 has 15 amino acids. J was trimmed by 5 bases and V by 0 bases; bases with no gene match: 7. CDR3: CASSQEGGSFDEQYF. For the CDR3, the DNA is TGTGCCAGCAGCCAAGAGGGCGGGAGTTTTGACGAGCAGTACTTC.

The chain combines TRBV5-6 with TRBJ2-2; possible D gene TRBD1, 5 bases. Germline lookup yields CDR1 SGHDT and CDR2 YYEEEE. Trimming took 4 bases from V and 1 from J, leaving 8 bases between them. The CDR3 is made up of 14 amino acids. This chain's CDR3 is CASSVDRNTGELFF. CDR3 nucleotide sequence: TGTGCCAGCAGCGTTGACAGGAACACCGGGGAGCTGTTTTTT.

This chain links TRBV2 with TRBJ2-7, with 9 positions matching TRBD2. The V gene end was trimmed by 6 bases and the J gene end by 7 bases; junction bases not matched to a gene: 16. Germline V gene sequence: CDR1 SNHLY, CDR2 FYNNEI. The CDR3 loop spans 16 amino acids. In DNA, the CDR3 is TGTGCCAGCAGGCCTCCGTCTTTAGCGGGAGTGGGTGAGCAGTACTTC. It encodes CASRPPSLAGVGEQYF.

The chain carries TRBV30 and TRBJ2-7; weak D call: TRBD1 (6 bases). The germline V gene has CDR1 GTSNPN and CDR2 SVGIG (reference sequence). The CDR3 spans 11 residues. V lost 2 bases to trimming and J lost 6 bases, with 8 bases between them. The CDR3 region is CAWSQGSEQYF. The CDR3 nucleotides read TGTGCCTGGAGTCAGGGGTCCGAGCAGTACTTC.

This clone was seen only a few times. The rearrangement links TRBV2 to TRBJ2-3; D may be TRBD1 (5 bases). This CDR3 is 13 amino acids long. Per germline, CDR1 SNHLY and CDR2 FYNNEI. The V end lost 5 bases, the J end lost 4 bases, and 10 bases lay between the germline ends. The CDR3 reads CASSQGSADTQYF. The CDR3 region has the DNA TGTGCCAGCAGTCAGGGTTCGGCAGATACGCAGTATTTT.

This chain connects TRBV18 to TRBJ2-3; 12 bases are shared with TRBD2. The V gene end was trimmed by 3 bases and the J gene end by 7 bases; junction bases not matched to a gene: 5. CDR1 is KGHSH and CDR2 is LQKENI in the germline V gene. The CDR3 is 15 residues long. The CDR3 DNA is TGTGCCAGCTCACCGACTAGCGGGAGCGTGAATACGCAGTATTTT. Translation gives CASSPTSGSVNTQYF.

The CDR3 nucleotides read TGTGCCAGCAGTTACTCGATCCAGGGTCCTTCTTACGAGCAGTACTTC. It is translated as CASSYSIQGPSYEQYF. This chain uses TRBV6-6 with TRBJ2-7; tentative D call: TRBD1 (5 bases). From germline, CDR1 is MNHNY and CDR2 SVGAGI (reference sequence). The V gene lost 0 bases and the J gene lost 4 bases, with 16 bases spanning the gap. The CDR3 has 16 amino acids.

The J gene is TRBJ1-5, the V gene TRBV7-9; TRBD1 is a possible D gene (6 bases). Germline V gene data show CDR1 as SEHNR and CDR2 as FQNEAQ (reference sequence). CDR3 length: 14 amino acids. Trimming took 3 bases from V and 7 from J, leaving 13 bases between them. The CDR3 protein is CASSFQGLGQPQHF. In DNA, the CDR3 is TGTGCCAGCAGCTTTCAGGGGCTAGGGCAGCCCCAGCATTTT. Looking up the rest from reference TRBV7-9 and TRBJ1-5 gives the full variable domain: DTGVSQNPRHKITKRGQNVTFRCDPISEHNRLYWYRQTLGQGPEFLTYFQNEAQLEKSRLLSDRFSAERPKGSFSTLEIQRTEQGDSAMYLCASSFQGLGQPQHFGDGTRLSIL.

J is TRBJ1-1 and V is TRBV19; 8 bases match TRBD1. With 9 bases clipped from V and 11 bases from J, the junction kept 8 bases outside the gene matches. The germline V gene encodes CDR1 LNHDA and CDR2 SQIVND (reference sequence). The CDR3 extends over 11 amino acids. CDR3 residues: CASRQGTVAFF. Here the CDR3 DNA reads TGTGCCAGCCGACAGGGGACGGTTGCTTTCTTT.

The gene calls are TRBV5-6 and TRBJ1-1, with D maybe TRBD1 (6 bases). Trimming shortened V by 0 bases and J by 2 bases, and 11 bases separated the two germline ends. The CDR3 runs 15 residues. Germline-derived CDR1 and CDR2 are SGHDT and YYEEEE. Written as DNA, the CDR3 is TGTGCCAGCAGCTTGGCCAGGGGATCTAACACTGAAGCTTTCTTT. Its translation is CASSLARGSNTEAFF.

The V call is TRBV4-1, the J call TRBJ2-2, with D possibly TRBD2 on 6 matching bases. This CDR3 contains 19 residues. V gave up 0 bases and J gave up 7 bases, with 24 bases separating them. Germline assignment: CDR1 MGHRA and CDR2 YSYEKL. CDR3 nucleotide sequence: TGCGCCAGCAGCCAAGACCCCTTACTAGCTTCCTCCGGCGGCGGGGAGCTGTTTTTT. Translating it yields CASSQDPLLASSGGGELFF.